Following are 21 T cell receptor beta chains from one sample sequenced in a study of blood T cell repertoires in COVID-19. Sequenced by immunoSEQ multiplex PCR; TCRdb stores in-frame clones only, minus some. The sample gives 95,000 to 150,000 clones, roughly four fifths of which show up once; about 12% is in the top ten. The sequencing input was peripheral blood. The receptors stem from a human donor in a cohort sampled during active COVID-19.

CDR3 bases: TGTGCCAGCAGTCACAGGGTTACCGGGGAGCTGTTTTTT. The encoded protein is CASSHRVTGELFF. This chain connects TRBV12-3 or TRBV12-4 to TRBJ2-2; D possibly corresponds to TRBD1 (6 bases). CDR3 length: 13 residues. Trimming removed 5 bases from V and 5 bases from J, with 9 bases in between.

The genes are TRBV5-6 and TRBJ1-5; 8 bases line up with TRBD1. Germline V gene data show CDR1 as SGHDT and CDR2 as YYEEEE. The V gene end was trimmed by 4 bases and the J gene end by 0 bases; junction bases not matched to a gene: 9. This CDR3 spans 17 amino acids. CDR3 nucleotides: TGTGCCAGCAGCCGCCTACAGGGGGTTTTTAGCAATCAGCCCCAGCATTTT. Amino acid sequence: CASSRLQGVFSNQPQHF.

V usage is TRBV19 and J usage is TRBJ1-5, with unresolved D. This CDR3 has 16 amino acids. Germline assignment: CDR1 LNHDA and CDR2 SQIVND (reference sequence). The germline V and J ends were trimmed by 3 bases and 0 bases, with 12 bases remaining between them. The CDR3 region has the DNA TGTGCCAGTAGTATCGGAGCAGCTAATAGCAATCAGCCCCAGCATTTT. This sequence encodes CASSIGAANSNQPQHF.

This clone came up once. The rearrangement uses TRBV18 and TRBJ1-3; D gene uncertain. Trimming shortened V by 4 bases and J by 0 bases, and 13 bases separated the two germline ends. Germline assignment: CDR1 KGHSH and CDR2 LQKENI. This CDR3 has 16 residues. CDR3 loop: CASSLNTADSGNTIYF. CDR3 sequence (DNA): TGTGCCAGCTCACTGAACACCGCCGACTCTGGAAACACCATATATTTT. Complete variable domain (other parts from reference TRBV18 and TRBJ1-3): NAGVMQNPRHLVRRRGQEARLRCSPMKGHSHVYWYRQLPEEGLKFMVYLQKENIIDESGMPKERFSAEFPKEGPSILRIQQVVRGDSAAYFCASSLNTADSGNTIYFGEGSWLTVV.

The V and J genes are TRBV5-4 and TRBJ2-2; D may be TRBD2 (5 bases). CDR3 size: 16 residues. Germline V gives CDR1 SGHNT, CDR2 YYREEE (reference sequence). V was cut by 4 bases and J by 3 bases, with 16 bases left in between. CDR3 coding DNA: TGTGCCAGCAGCCTCCCCACTGGGCGGGACACCGGGGAGCTGTTTTTT. Its protein is CASSLPTGRDTGELFF.

V usage is TRBV28 and J usage is TRBJ2-1; 14 bases line up with TRBD2. Germline CDR1 MDHEN, CDR2 SYDVKM. The CDR3 length is 17 residues. V shed 5 bases, J shed 3 bases, and the junction held 6 bases outside the gene matches. CDR3 sequence reads: CASSRRTSGGFYNEQFF. Written as DNA, the CDR3 is TGTGCCAGCAGTCGACGGACTAGCGGGGGGTTCTACAATGAGCAGTTCTTC.

This chain connects TRBV6-1 to TRBJ1-1; the D gene is possibly TRBD1 (5 bases). The CDR3 is made up of 13 amino acids. Germline V lookup: CDR1 MNHNS, CDR2 SASEGT. V lost 2 bases to trimming and J lost 5 bases, with 9 bases between them. The DNA for the CDR3 is TGTGCCAGCAGTGAAACAGGATTGACTGAAGCTTTCTTT. This sequence encodes CASSETGLTEAFF.

On this clone itself: The junction departs from germline at one end; a sequencing error may be responsible. The chain recombines TRBV7-7 with TRBJ2-5, with D perhaps TRBD2 (6 bases). The CDR3 covers 15 residues. CDR1 and CDR2 (germline): SSHAT, FNYEAQ (reference sequence). This CDR3 reads CASSPTGSGYETQYF. In nucleotides, the CDR3 is TGTGCTAGCAGCCCCACCGGAAGCGGGTATGAGACCCAGTACTTC.

This rearrangement joins TRBV7-2 to TRBJ2-5; 7 bases are shared with TRBD1. The CDR3 has 13 amino acids. Germline CDR1 and CDR2: SGHTA and FQGNSA. J lost 4 bases, V lost 1 base, and 0 bases had no gene match. The CDR3 DNA sequence: TGTGCCAGCAGCTTAGGACAGGGAGAGACCCAGTACTTC. This translates into CASSLGQGETQYF. Looking up the rest from reference TRBV7-2 and TRBJ2-5 gives the full variable domain: GAGVSQSPSNKVTEKGKDVELRCDPISGHTALYWYRQSLGQGLEFLIYFQGNSAPDKSGLPSDRFSAERTGGSVSTLTIQRTQQEDSAVYLCASSLGQGETQYFGPGTRLLVL.

This chain connects TRBV5-1 to TRBJ2-3; the match to TRBD2 covers 11 bases. The length of the CDR3 is 16 residues. Germline V lookup: CDR1 SGHRS, CDR2 YFSETQ. Trimming at V came to 3 bases and at J to 6 bases, leaving 9 bases not matched to a gene. CDR3 protein: CASSSAGSGGADTQYF. CDR3 DNA: TGCGCCAGCAGCTCCGCGGGTAGCGGGGGGGCGGATACGCAGTATTTT.

This clone was counted a few times. CDR3 residues: CASSSFTGAHHEKLFF. The CDR3 bases are TGTGCCAGCAGCTCGTTTACAGGGGCCCATCATGAAAAACTGTTTTTT. V usage is TRBV7-2 and J usage is TRBJ1-4; TRBD1 aligns across 7 bases. Germline-derived CDR1 and CDR2 are SGHTA and FQGNSA. CDR3 length: 16 residues. Unmatched junction bases numbered 11, after V lost 4 bases and J lost 6 bases.

This clone was detected only once. The J gene is TRBJ1-5, the V gene TRBV6-5, with a possible D match to TRBD1 (6 bases). This CDR3 has 14 residues. The V end was cut by 5 bases, the J end by 2 bases, with 10 bases between. CDR1 is MNHEY, CDR2 SVGAGI, per germline. The CDR3 loop reads CASSTQGGNQPQHF. CDR3 DNA sequence: TGTGCCAGCAGTACACAGGGAGGCAATCAGCCCCAGCATTTT.

This clone was recorded only once. The chain combines TRBV5-8 with TRBJ1-2, with 7 nucleotides matching TRBD1. The CDR3 is made up of 13 amino acids. Germline loops: CDR1 SGHTS, CDR2 YDEGEE. Losses at the gene ends were 4 bases for V and 4 bases for J; bases not matched to a gene: 4. The CDR3 here is CASSGQERYGYTF. The DNA for the CDR3 is TGTGCCAGCAGCGGACAGGAGCGCTATGGCTACACCTTC.

The genes are TRBV12-3 or TRBV12-4 and TRBJ2-1; maybe TRBD2 (6 bases). This CDR3 has 12 residues. The ends were cut back, 11 bases at V and 4 bases at J, with 12 bases in the middle. The CDR3 sequence is CACWAGYNEQFF. The CDR3 coding sequence is TGTGCCTGCTGGGCGGGATACAATGAGCAGTTCTTC.

This clone was observed once. This chain links TRBV6-2 or TRBV6-3 with TRBJ1-6; D perhaps matches TRBD1 (5 bases). V dropped 2 bases and J dropped 14 bases, with 13 bases sitting between them. Per germline, CDR1 MNHEY and CDR2 SVGEGT. The CDR3 is 13 amino acids. The CDR3 DNA reads as TGTGCCAGCAGTTACGGCGGGGGAAGAGCCCTCCACTTT. This sequence encodes CASSYGGGRALHF.

The chain carries TRBV29-1 and TRBJ2-7, with D maybe TRBD2 (7 bases). The ends were cut back, 4 bases at V and 4 bases at J, with 14 bases in the middle. CDR1 and CDR2 (germline): SQVTM, ANQGSEA. The CDR3 contains 13 residues. The CDR3 region has the DNA TGCAGCGTTGGCGAGGGGGGGCAGTACGAGCAGTACTTC. Its translation: CSVGEGGQYEQYF.

The chain links TRBV6-2 or TRBV6-3 to TRBJ2-3, with 9 bases aligning to TRBD2. V lost 5 bases to trimming and J lost 4 bases; unmatched junction nucleotides: 10. There are 16 residues in the CDR3. The germline V gene has CDR1 MNHEY and CDR2 SVGEGT. CDR3 nucleotide sequence: TGTGCCAGCAGTACCCGTGGCGGGGGGGCCGCAGATACGCAGTATTTT. As protein: CASSTRGGGAADTQYF.

V and J are TRBV5-1 and TRBJ1-1, with unresolved D. Per the germline V gene, CDR1 is SGHRS and CDR2 is YFSETQ. This CDR3 region has 14 residues. The V gene lost 3 bases and the J gene lost 0 bases, with 9 bases spanning the gap. This CDR3 is CASSSTGMNTEAFF. Written as DNA, the CDR3 is TGCGCCAGCAGCTCGACTGGAATGAACACTGAAGCTTTCTTT.

V usage is TRBV29-1 and J usage is TRBJ2-3; TRBD2 is a possible D gene (5 bases). The CDR3 consists of 13 residues. Germline V gene sequence: CDR1 SQVTM, CDR2 ANQGSEA. V was trimmed by 7 bases and J by 4 bases, leaving 15 bases between them. The CDR3 reads CSDLGSTPDTQYF. The CDR3 nucleotides are TGCAGCGACCTGGGGAGTACGCCAGATACGCAGTATTTT.

Only one count was recorded for this clone. The chain is built from TRBV10-1 and TRBJ2-2; D remains unclear. CDR1 WNHNN and CDR2 SYGVQD come from the germline V gene (reference sequence). The CDR3 contains 14 residues. V dropped 0 bases and J dropped 6 bases, with 8 bases sitting between them. In DNA, the CDR3 is TGCGCCAGCAGTGAGTCTGGGCGTGCCGGGGAGCTGTTTTTT. The encoded protein is CASSESGRAGELFF.

V and J are TRBV3-1 (or the pseudogene TRBV3-2) and TRBJ1-2; tentatively, D is TRBD1 (6 bases). The length of the CDR3 is 14 residues. The V end was cut by 1 base, the J end by 6 bases, with 12 bases between. Germline V CDR1 and CDR2: LGHDT, YNNKEL (reference sequence). DNA of the CDR3: TGTGCCAGCAGCCAAGTACCAGGGGCGGATGGCTACACCTTC. The encoded protein is CASSQVPGADGYTF.